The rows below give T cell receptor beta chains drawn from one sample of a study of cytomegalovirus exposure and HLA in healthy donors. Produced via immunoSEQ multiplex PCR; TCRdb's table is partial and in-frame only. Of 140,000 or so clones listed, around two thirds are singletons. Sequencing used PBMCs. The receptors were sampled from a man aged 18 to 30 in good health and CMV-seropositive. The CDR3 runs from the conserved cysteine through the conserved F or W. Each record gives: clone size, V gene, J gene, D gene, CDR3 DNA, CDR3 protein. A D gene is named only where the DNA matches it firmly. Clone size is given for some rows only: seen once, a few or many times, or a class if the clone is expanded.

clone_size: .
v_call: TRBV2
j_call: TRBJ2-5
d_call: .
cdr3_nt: TGTGCCAGCAAGGTGGGGGGAAACCAAGAGACCCAGTACTTC
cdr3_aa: CASKVGGNQETQYF

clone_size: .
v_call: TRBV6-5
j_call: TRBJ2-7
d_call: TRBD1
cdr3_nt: TGTGCCAGCAGCCTGGGACAGGGAGGTTCCTACGAGCAGTACTTC
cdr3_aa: CASSLGQGGSYEQYF

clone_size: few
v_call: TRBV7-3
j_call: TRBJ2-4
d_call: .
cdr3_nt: TGTGCCAGCAGCAGAGGGAGCATTCAGTACTTC
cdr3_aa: CASSRGSIQYF

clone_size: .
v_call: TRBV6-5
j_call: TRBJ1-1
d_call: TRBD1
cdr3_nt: TGTGCCAGCAGTTACCAGGGGGCGAGGACTGAAGCTTTCTTT
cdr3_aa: CASSYQGARTEAFF

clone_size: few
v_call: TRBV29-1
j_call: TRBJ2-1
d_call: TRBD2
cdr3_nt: TGCAGCGTGGGGGGGGAGGGGCGAGAGCAGTTCTTC
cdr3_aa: CSVGGEGREQFF

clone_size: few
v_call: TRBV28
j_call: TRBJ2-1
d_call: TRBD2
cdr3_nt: TGTGCCAGCAGTCCCCTCGCGGGAGTATTCAGTGAGCAGTTCTTC
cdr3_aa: CASSPLAGVFSEQFF

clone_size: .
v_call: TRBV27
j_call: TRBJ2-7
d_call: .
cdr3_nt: TGTGCCAGCAGTTTATCAGGGGCCAGGGTCGATAACCACGAGCAGTACTTC
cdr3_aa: CASSLSGARVDNHEQYF

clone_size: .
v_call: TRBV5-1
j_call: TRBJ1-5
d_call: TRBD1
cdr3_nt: TGCGCCAGCAGCATAGGGACAGACGGTCAGCCCCAGCATTTT
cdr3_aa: CASSIGTDGQPQHF

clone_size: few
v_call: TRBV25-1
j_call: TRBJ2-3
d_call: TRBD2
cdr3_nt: TGTGCCAGCAGTGAATTCAGCGGGAGGGCCACAGATACGCAGTATTTT
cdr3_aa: CASSEFSGRATDTQYF

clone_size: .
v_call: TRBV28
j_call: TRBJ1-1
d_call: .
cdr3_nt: TGTGCCAGCATCCCGCGGAGGGACACTGAAGCTTTCTTT
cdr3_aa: CASIPRRDTEAFF